This T cell receptor beta chain was sequenced in a study of shared clonotypes between healthy human individuals. Overall study: Per donor, CD8 memory used one plate, CD8 naive used two, CD4 memory used three and CD4 naive used three. General study points: Larger richness was generally estimated for naive than memory subsets. It was expected that sequencing depth would affect clonotype sharing among donors.

TCRdb keeps only in-frame clones here, not all; method: immunoSEQ multiplex PCR. The sample yields hundreds of thousands of clones, 97% seen once. On this clone: What it binds is unknown.

Germline V lookup: CDR1 KGHSH, CDR2 LQKENI. The CDR3 covers 16 residues. V was clipped by 3 bases and J by 5 bases; unmatched bases: 10. Healthy HIV-negative adults without recent acute infections or vaccinations served as donors. The clonotype originates from a woman in her thirties in good health. The V and J genes are TRBV18 and TRBJ1-5; TRBD1 matches 7 bases. The sequenced sample was naive CD4+ T cells sorted from blood. Stated subset: CD45RA+ positively selected. Here the CDR3 reads CASSPEEIQGYQPQHF. DNA of the CDR3: TGTGCCAGCTCACCCGAGGAAATACAGGGGTATCAGCCCCAGCATTTT.